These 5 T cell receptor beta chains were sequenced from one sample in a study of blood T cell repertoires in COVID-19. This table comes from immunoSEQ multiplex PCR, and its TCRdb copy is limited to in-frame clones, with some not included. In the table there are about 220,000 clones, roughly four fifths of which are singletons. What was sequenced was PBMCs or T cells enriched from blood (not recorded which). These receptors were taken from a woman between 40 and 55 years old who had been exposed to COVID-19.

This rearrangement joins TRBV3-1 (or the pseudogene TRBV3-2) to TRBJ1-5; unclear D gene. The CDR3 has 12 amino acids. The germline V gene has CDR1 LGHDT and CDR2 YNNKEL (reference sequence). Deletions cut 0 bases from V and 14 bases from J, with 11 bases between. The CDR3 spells CASSQDAGEKHF. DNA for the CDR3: TGTGCCAGCAGCCAAGATGCCGGGGAGAAGCATTTT.

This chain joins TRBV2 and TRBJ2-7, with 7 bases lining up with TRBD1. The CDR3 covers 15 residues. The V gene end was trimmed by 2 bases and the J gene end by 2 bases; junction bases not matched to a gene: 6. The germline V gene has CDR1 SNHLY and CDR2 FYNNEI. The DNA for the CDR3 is TGTGCCAGCAGTGAAATGACGACAGGGACCTACGAGCAGTACTTC. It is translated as CASSEMTTGTYEQYF.

The CDR3 here is CASGKRGVSNEQFF. The CDR3 bases are TGTGCCAGTGGGAAGCGGGGGGTCAGTAATGAGCAGTTCTTC. The chain links TRBV19 to TRBJ2-1; 9 positions agree with TRBD2. CDR1 is LNHDA, CDR2 SQIVND, per germline (reference sequence). V gave up 8 bases and J gave up 7 bases; unmatched junction bases: 9. The CDR3 spans 14 residues.

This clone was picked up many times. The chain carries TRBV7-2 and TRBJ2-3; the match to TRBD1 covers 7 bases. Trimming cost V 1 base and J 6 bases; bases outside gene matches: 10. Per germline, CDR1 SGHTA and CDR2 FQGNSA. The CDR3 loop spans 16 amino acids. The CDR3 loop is CASSLDTGAGSDTQYF. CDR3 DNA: TGTGCCAGCAGCTTAGATACAGGGGCGGGTTCGGATACGCAGTATTTT.

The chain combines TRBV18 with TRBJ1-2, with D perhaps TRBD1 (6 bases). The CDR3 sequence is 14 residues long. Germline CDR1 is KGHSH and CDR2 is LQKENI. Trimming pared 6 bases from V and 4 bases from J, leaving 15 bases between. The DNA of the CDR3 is TGTGCCAGCTCGCCTGGCGAACAGGGCTATGGCTACACCTTC. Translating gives CASSPGEQGYGYTF.